This T cell receptor (beta chain) appears in the sequencing data of a study of blood T cell repertoires in COVID-19. Background on the study: Acute and convalescent COVID-19 specimens originated in the United States, Italy and Spain. In each case, the material was cDNA or gDNA derived from T cells, B-cell-depleted T cells, or PBMCs.

There are a few counts of this clone. Original handling: It was from reference gene primer amplification that nucleated cell counts were estimated. Method: immunoSEQ multiplex PCR; TCRdb's copy keeps in-frame clones and lacks some. V, J and clone size reflect that table, while D and trimming were determined from the DNA. The sample lists about 210,000 clones, approximately 80% occurring once. What was sequenced was peripheral blood. The receptor's source is a woman of 80 years or more with COVID-19, enrolled during active disease.

The CDR3 nucleotides read TGTGCCAGCAGCCCGGGTAGCGGGGGGAACACCGGGGAGCTGTTTTTT. It is translated as CASSPGSGGNTGELFF. This chain links TRBV5-4 with TRBJ2-2; 9 positions match TRBD2. This CDR3 is 16 amino acids long. Germline lookup yields CDR1 SGHNT and CDR2 YYREEE (reference sequence). V lost 4 bases and J lost 1; bases outside the gene matches: 5.